A single sample gave rise to the 13 T cell receptor beta chains below, sequenced in a study of CD8+CD57+ T cells in acquired aplastic anemia. For CDR3 and TCR beta VDJ profiling, genomic DNA was the template used. TCRdb analysed the reads with MiXCR anew, one entry per CDR3 protein. The sample records hundreds of thousands of distinct CDR3 sequences, around 33% being singletons. Patients picked for sequencing had shown CD8+CD57+ cell expansion detected by flow cytometry. The sequenced material came from sorted CD4+, CD8+, or CD8+CD57+ T cells (not recorded which) from PBMCs. The receptors were sampled from a human donor with aplastic anemia.

This clonotype came up many times. The rearrangement joins TRBV7-6 to TRBJ1-3, with 8 positions matching TRBD1. V lost 3 bases and J lost 3; bases outside the gene matches: 4. The CDR3 is made up of 15 amino acids. CDR1 SGHVS and CDR2 FNYEAQ come from the germline V gene. The CDR3 here is CASSFTTGVGNTIYF. Written as DNA, the CDR3 is TGTGCCAGCAGCTTCACGACAGGGGTTGGAAACACCATATATTTT.

This clonotype has ten or more counts. The V call is TRBV10-2, the J call TRBJ1-1, with TRBD1 as a possible D gene (5 bases). Trimming cost V 6 bases and J 0 bases, with 23 bases left between them. The CDR3 is 18 residues long. Germline loops: CDR1 WSHSY, CDR2 SAAADI. The CDR3 reads CASSEKIQRGTMNTEAFF. The CDR3 DNA sequence: TGCGCCAGCAGCGAAAAAATACAAAGGGGAACTATGAACACTGAAGCTTTCTTT.

This clonotype was recorded a few times. V gene TRBV29-1 combines with J gene TRBJ1-2, with D possibly being TRBD1 (5 bases). CDR1 and CDR2 (germline): SQVTM, ANQGSEA. The germline V and J ends were trimmed by 7 bases and 7 bases, with 13 bases remaining between them. The CDR3 spans 11 residues. DNA of the CDR3: TGCAGCGCCGGACATACCGGTGGCTACACCTTC. As protein: CSAGHTGGYTF.

The table lists this clonotype with many counts. V and J are TRBV25-1 and TRBJ2-7, with 8 bases identical to TRBD1. The V gene's germline CDR1 is MGHDK and CDR2 SYGVNS. The CDR3 runs to 13 residues. J lost 4 bases, V lost 4 bases, and 3 bases had no gene match. The CDR3 loop reads CASSVTGGYEQYF. DNA of the CDR3: TGTGCCAGCAGTGTCACAGGGGGGTACGAGCAGTACTTC.

The chain joins TRBV6-1 to TRBJ1-2, with D perhaps TRBD1 (5 bases). Per germline, CDR1 MNHNS and CDR2 SASEGT. The V end was cut by 2 bases, the J end by 3 bases, with 10 bases between. This CDR3 has 14 amino acids. CDR3 sequence (DNA): TGTGCCAGCAGTGAAAAGGGGCCTTACTATGGCTACACCTTC. Its translation is CASSEKGPYYGYTF.

The sample holds many counts of this clonotype. A junction end diverges from the germline sequence, so it may reflect a read error. The V call is TRBV7-9, the J call TRBJ1-3; D is ambiguous. The CDR3 is 14 residues long. Germline values: CDR1 SEHNR, CDR2 FQNEAQ (reference sequence). The CDR3 nucleotides are TGCGCCAGCAGTCTTTCAATCTCTGGAAACACCATATATTTT. Translating it yields CASSLSISGNTIYF.

This clonotype was seen a few times. The chain couples TRBV3-1 to TRBJ2-7; the D gene is possibly TRBD1 (6 bases). CDR1 is LGHDT and CDR2 is YNNKEL in the germline V gene (reference sequence). The CDR3 loop spans 13 amino acids. Deletions cut 4 bases from V and 6 bases from J, with 13 bases between. The CDR3 here is CASSRGSGAEQYF. The CDR3 DNA reads as TGTGCCAGCAGCCGCGGGTCAGGGGCCGAGCAGTACTTC.

Regarding this clonotype: The junction shows a germline mismatch at one end, possibly a read error. The chain links TRBV5-1 to TRBJ1-2, with 7 bases fitting TRBD1. Germline V gives CDR1 SGHRS, CDR2 YFSETQ. The CDR3 is 13 residues long. Here the CDR3 reads CASSSQGQFGYAF. CDR3 bases: TGCGCCAGCAGCTCACAGGGACAGTTTGGCTACGCCTTC.

The rearrangement joins TRBV20-1 to TRBJ1-2, with D unclear. The germline CDR1 and CDR2 sequences are DFQATT and SNEGSKA (reference sequence). CDR3 length equals 14 residues. Trimming took off 6 bases at V and 0 bases at J, with 14 bases between the two ends. This CDR3 is CSAKREGSNYGYTF. The CDR3 nucleotides read TGCAGTGCCAAACGAGAGGGCTCTAACTATGGCTACACCTTC.

The chain has TRBV20-1 and TRBJ2-5, with TRBD2 as a possible D gene (6 bases). The V gene lost 6 bases and the J gene lost 3 bases, with 17 bases spanning the gap. Germline loops: CDR1 DFQATT, CDR2 SNEGSKA (reference sequence). The CDR3 covers 14 residues. The CDR3 coding sequence is TGCAGTGCCCTAGGTAGTCAGCGGGAAGAGACCCAGTACTTC. This codes for CSALGSQREETQYF.

With regard to this clonotype: Being one base from a much bigger clone, this may be a read error. This chain links TRBV7-2 with TRBJ1-4; D remains ambiguous. The CDR3 sequence is 11 residues long. V was cut by 1 base and J by 12 bases, with 6 bases left in between. Germline V gene sequence: CDR1 SGHTA, CDR2 FQGNSA. DNA of the CDR3: TGTGCCAGCAGCTTAGAAGAAGAACTGTTTTTT. This translates into CASSLEEELFF.

V is TRBV29-1 and J is TRBJ1-1; TRBD1 matches 7 bases. Germline V gene sequence: CDR1 SQVTM, CDR2 ANQGSEA. The CDR3 sequence is 13 residues long. The trim removed 6 bases at V and 4 bases at J, leaving 8 bases unmatched. CDR3 protein: CSVTSTGSTEAFF. CDR3 sequence (DNA): TGCAGCGTGACTTCGACAGGGAGCACTGAAGCTTTCTTT.

The chain uses TRBV7-2 and TRBJ1-2, with 10 bases aligning to TRBD1. Germline CDR1 SGHTA, CDR2 FQGNSA. This CDR3 has 15 amino acids. V was pared by 4 bases and J by 6 bases, with 8 bases of the junction left unmatched. The CDR3 loop is CASSSAPGQGNGYTF. CDR3 nucleotide sequence: TGTGCCAGCAGCTCAGCGCCGGGACAGGGGAATGGCTACACCTTC.